The rows below give T cell receptor beta chains drawn from one sample of a study of cytomegalovirus exposure and HLA in healthy donors. Clones were read by immunoSEQ multiplex PCR, and TCRdb kept only the in-frame ones, dropping some. The sample carries 160,000 or so clones, over 80% recorded once. The sequenced sample consisted of PBMCs. These receptor sequences come from a woman under 30 in good health and CMV-seronegative. The CDR3 runs from the conserved cysteine through the conserved F or W. The D gene is left open where the match is weak. Not every row has a clone size; where given, it reads once, few, many or a size class.

D	size	J	V	CDR3	DNA
-	-	TRBJ2-1	TRBV5-1	CASSLVVTSNNEQFF	TGCGCCAGCAGCTTGGTGGTGACATCTAACAATGAGCAGTTCTTC
-	few	TRBJ2-2	TRBV9	CASSQATDRGTGELFF	TGTGCCAGCAGCCAGGCGACGGACCGAGGGACCGGGGAGCTGTTTTTT
TRBD1	few	TRBJ1-1	TRBV11-2	CASSFTRGSTEAFF	TGTGCCAGCAGCTTTACCAGGGGGAGCACTGAAGCTTTCTTT
TRBD1	-	TRBJ1-6	TRBV12-5	CASGSGQGNNSPLHF	TGTGCTAGTGGTTCGGGACAGGGGAATAATTCACCCCTCCACTTT
-	-	TRBJ1-2	TRBV13	CASGPQGYGYTF	TGTGCCAGCGGCCCACAGGGCTATGGCTACACCTTC
-	-	TRBJ2-7	TRBV2	CASSETSFGEQYF	TGTGCCAGCAGTGAGACTAGTTTTGGTGAGCAGTACTTC
-	once	TRBJ1-1	TRBV5-1	CASSYDTLGTEAFF	TGCGCCAGCAGCTACGATACCCTAGGAACTGAAGCTTTCTTT
-	-	TRBJ1-1	TRBV2	CASSVFPGEAFF	TGTGCCAGCAGTGTTTTTCCGGGTGAAGCTTTCTTT
-	once	TRBJ2-5	TRBV5-1	CASSLRLGGKETQYF	TGCGCCAGCAGCTTACGACTAGGTGGAAAAGAGACCCAGTACTTC
TRBD1	few	TRBJ1-2	TRBV6-6	CASRGTGANGYTF	TGTGCCAGCAGAGGGACAGGGGCAAATGGCTACACCTTC
TRBD1	-	TRBJ1-2	TRBV19	CASGHQGGANYGYTF	TGTGCCAGTGGTCACCAGGGGGGAGCTAACTATGGCTACACCTTC
TRBD2	-	TRBJ2-3	TRBV5-1	CASSLFGRGGTDTQYF	TGCGCCAGCAGCTTGTTCGGGCGGGGGGGCACAGATACGCAGTATTTT
-	-	TRBJ2-1	TRBV18	CASSPPSARGYNEQFF	TGTGCCAGCTCACCACCGTCTGCTAGGGGCTACAATGAGCAGTTCTTC
-	-	TRBJ1-2	TRBV6-1	CAIPQMAQVYGYTF	TGTGCCATTCCACAAATGGCGCAGGTATATGGCTACACCTTC
TRBD1	-	TRBJ2-2	TRBV6-1	CASSRGTGGTGELFF	TGTGCCAGCAGTAGAGGGACAGGCGGCACCGGGGAGCTGTTTTTT
-	few	TRBJ1-5	TRBV19	CASSTLGGQPQHF	TGTGCCAGTAGTACCCTCGGAGGGCAGCCCCAGCATTTT
-	few	TRBJ2-3	TRBV7-9	CASRQGTQRDTQYF	TGTGCCAGCAGACAGGGGACTCAGCGAGATACGCAGTATTTT
TRBD2	-	TRBJ2-3	TRBV7-9	CASSLSISGASSTDTQYF	TGTGCCAGCAGCTTAAGTATTAGCGGGGCTTCTAGCACAGATACGCAGTATTTT
TRBD2	-	TRBJ2-5	TRBV28	CASSPPAGAGTQYF	TGTGCCAGCAGTCCCCCAGCGGGGGCTGGGACCCAGTACTTC
-	many	TRBJ1-6	TRBV25-1	CASSELGGDHSPLHF	TGTGCCAGCAGTGAATTAGGAGGGGACCATTCACCCCTCCACTTT
-	-	TRBJ1-2	TRBV5-4	CASRNTGYGYTF	TGTGCCAGCAGAAATACAGGGTATGGCTACACCTTC
-	-	TRBJ1-1	TRBV18	CASSPTNTEAFF	TGTGCCAGCTCACCAACTAACACTGAAGCTTTCTTT
TRBD1	-	TRBJ1-5	TRBV15	CATSRDRGSNQPQHF	TGTGCCACCAGCAGGGACAGGGGCAGCAATCAGCCCCAGCATTTT
TRBD2	-	TRBJ2-2	TRBV7-9	CASSWGLAGDFTGELFF	TGTGCCAGCAGCTGGGGACTAGCGGGGGATTTCACCGGGGAGCTGTTTTTT
TRBD1	-	TRBJ2-1	TRBV27	CASSFRDSSYNEQFF	TGTGCCAGCAGTTTCAGGGACAGCTCCTACAATGAGCAGTTCTTC
-	-	TRBJ1-2	TRBV5-1	CASSLSFSGGYTF	TGCGCCAGCAGCTTGAGTTTTAGCGGAGGCTACACCTTC
-	-	TRBJ1-2	TRBV6-1	CASSAQLGANYGYTF	TGTGCCAGCAGTGCCCAGCTCGGAGCTAACTATGGCTACACCTTC
TRBD2	-	TRBJ2-5	TRBV19	CASSPRTSGGLRGPETQYF	TGTGCCAGTAGTCCCAGGACTAGCGGGGGGCTCCGGGGGCCAGAGACCCAGTACTTC
-	-	TRBJ1-3	TRBV6-6	CASLDSPRSGNTIYF	TGTGCCAGCCTTGACTCCCCCCGCTCTGGAAACACCATATATTTT